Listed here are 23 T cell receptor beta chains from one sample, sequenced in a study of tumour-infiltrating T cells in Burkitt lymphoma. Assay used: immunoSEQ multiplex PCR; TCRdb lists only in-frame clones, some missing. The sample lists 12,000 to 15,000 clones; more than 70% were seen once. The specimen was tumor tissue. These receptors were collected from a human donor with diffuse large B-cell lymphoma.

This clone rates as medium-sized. In DNA, the CDR3 is TGTGCCAGCAGCTTAGCCACAGCATGGACGGACTCCTACGAGCAGTACTTC. Amino acids: CASSLATAWTDSYEQYF. The chain carries TRBV7-2 and TRBJ2-7; D gene ambiguous. With 0 bases removed from V and 0 bases from J, the gap between germline ends came to 15 bases. The CDR3 length is 17 residues. Germline CDR1 SGHTA, CDR2 FQGNSA.

The CDR3 protein is CASSRLAGNNEQFF. CDR3 DNA: TGTGCCAGTAGTCGGCTAGCGGGAAACAATGAGCAGTTCTTC. The V gene is TRBV19, the J gene TRBJ2-1; TRBD2 aligns across 9 bases. Germline trimming cut 5 bases from V and 5 bases from J; bases unmatched to any gene: 4. This CDR3 region has 14 residues. Germline CDR1 reads LNHDA; CDR2 reads SQIVND (reference sequence).

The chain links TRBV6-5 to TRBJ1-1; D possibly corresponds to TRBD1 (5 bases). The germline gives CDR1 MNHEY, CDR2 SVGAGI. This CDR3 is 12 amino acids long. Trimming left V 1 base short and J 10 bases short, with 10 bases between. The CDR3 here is CASSYLGGGAFF. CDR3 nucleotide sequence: TGTGCCAGCAGTTACTTAGGCGGGGGAGCTTTCTTT.

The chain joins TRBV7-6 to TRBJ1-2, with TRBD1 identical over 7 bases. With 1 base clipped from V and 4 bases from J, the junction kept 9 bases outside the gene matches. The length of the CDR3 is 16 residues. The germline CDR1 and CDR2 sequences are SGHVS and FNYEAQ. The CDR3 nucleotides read TGTGCCAGCAGCTTAGTGGCGGCCAGGGGGGCCTATGGCTACACCTTC. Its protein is CASSLVAARGAYGYTF.

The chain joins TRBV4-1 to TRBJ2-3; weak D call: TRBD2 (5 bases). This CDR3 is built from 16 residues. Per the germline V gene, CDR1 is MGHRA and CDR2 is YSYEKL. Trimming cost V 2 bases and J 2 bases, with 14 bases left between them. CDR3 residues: CASSQRSGFPTDTQYF. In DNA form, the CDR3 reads TGCGCCAGCAGCCAACGGTCGGGGTTCCCCACAGATACGCAGTATTTT.

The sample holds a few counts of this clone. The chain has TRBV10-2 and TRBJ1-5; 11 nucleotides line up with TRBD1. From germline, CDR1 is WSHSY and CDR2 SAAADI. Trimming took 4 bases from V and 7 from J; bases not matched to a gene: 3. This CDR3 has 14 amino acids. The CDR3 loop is CASSGTGGSQPQHF. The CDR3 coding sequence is TGCGCCAGCAGTGGGACAGGGGGCAGCCAGCCCCAGCATTTT.

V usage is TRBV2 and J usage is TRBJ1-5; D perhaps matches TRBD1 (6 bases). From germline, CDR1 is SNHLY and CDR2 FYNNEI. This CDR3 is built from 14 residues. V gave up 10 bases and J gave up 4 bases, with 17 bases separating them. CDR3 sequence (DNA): TGTGCCACCAACCTAGGACAGTCGAATCAGCCCCAGCATTTT. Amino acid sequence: CATNLGQSNQPQHF. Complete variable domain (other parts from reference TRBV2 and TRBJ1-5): EPEVTQTPSHQVTQMGQEVILRCVPISNHLYFYWYRQILGQKVEFLVSFYNNEISEKSEIFDDQFSVERPDGSNFTLKIRSTKLEDSAMYFCATNLGQSNQPQHFGDGTRLSIL.

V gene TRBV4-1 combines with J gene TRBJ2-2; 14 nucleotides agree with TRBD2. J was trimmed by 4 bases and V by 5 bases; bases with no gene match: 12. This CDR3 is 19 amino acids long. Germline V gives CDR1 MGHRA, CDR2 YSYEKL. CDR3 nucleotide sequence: TGCGCCAGCAGCTCAGGACTAGCGGGAGGACACCTTGCCACCGGGGAGCTGTTTTTT. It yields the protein CASSSGLAGGHLATGELFF.

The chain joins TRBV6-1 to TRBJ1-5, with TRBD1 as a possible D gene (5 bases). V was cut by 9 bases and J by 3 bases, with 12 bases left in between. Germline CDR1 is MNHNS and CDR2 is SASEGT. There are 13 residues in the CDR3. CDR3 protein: CARTVRLNQPQHF. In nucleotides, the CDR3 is TGTGCCAGGACAGTAAGGCTCAATCAGCCCCAGCATTTT.

The CDR3 is CASSLSTRMEQETQYF. The CDR3 DNA sequence: TGCGCCAGCAGCTTGTCCACACGGATGGAACAAGAGACCCAGTACTTC. The chain employs TRBV5-1 and TRBJ2-5, with no clear D. Germline V gene data show CDR1 as SGHRS and CDR2 as YFSETQ. The V gene lost 1 base and the J gene lost 2 bases, with 15 bases spanning the gap. This CDR3 has 16 amino acids. The variable domain in full, completed from reference TRBV5-1 and TRBJ2-5, reads KAGVTQTPRYLIKTRGQQVTLSCSPISGHRSVSWYQQTPGQGLQFLFEYFSETQRNKGNFPGRFSGRQFSNSRSEMNVSTLELGDSALYLCASSLSTRMEQETQYFGPGTRLLVL.

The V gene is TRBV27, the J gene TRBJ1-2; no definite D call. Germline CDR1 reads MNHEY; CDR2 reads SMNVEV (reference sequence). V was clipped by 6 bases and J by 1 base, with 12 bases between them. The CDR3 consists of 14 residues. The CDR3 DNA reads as TGTGCCAGCAGCGAGTCTGGGGATAACTATGGCTACACCTTC. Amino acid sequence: CASSESGDNYGYTF.

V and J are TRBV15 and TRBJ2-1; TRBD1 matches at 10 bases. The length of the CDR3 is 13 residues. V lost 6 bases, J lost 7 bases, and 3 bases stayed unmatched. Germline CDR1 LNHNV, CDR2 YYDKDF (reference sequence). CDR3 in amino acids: CATRDRGLNEQFF. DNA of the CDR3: TGTGCCACCAGGGACAGGGGGTTGAATGAGCAGTTCTTC.

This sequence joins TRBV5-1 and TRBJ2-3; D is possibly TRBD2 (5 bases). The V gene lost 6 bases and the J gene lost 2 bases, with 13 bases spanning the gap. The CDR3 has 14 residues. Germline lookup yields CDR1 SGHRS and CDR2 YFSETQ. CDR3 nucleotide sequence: TGCGCCAGCATTAAGGACTCGTACACAGATACGCAGTATTTT. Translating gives CASIKDSYTDTQYF.

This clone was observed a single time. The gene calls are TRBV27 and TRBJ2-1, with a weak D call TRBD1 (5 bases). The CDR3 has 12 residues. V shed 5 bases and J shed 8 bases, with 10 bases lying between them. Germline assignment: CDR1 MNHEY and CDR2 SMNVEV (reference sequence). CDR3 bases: TGTGCCAGCAGTAGGGGTAGGGATGAGCAGTTCTTC. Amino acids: CASSRGRDEQFF.

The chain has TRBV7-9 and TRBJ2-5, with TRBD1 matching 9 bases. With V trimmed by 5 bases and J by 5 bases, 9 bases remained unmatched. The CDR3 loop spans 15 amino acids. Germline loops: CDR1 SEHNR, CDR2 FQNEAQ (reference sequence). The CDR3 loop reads CASSPPGQGFETQYF. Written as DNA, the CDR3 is TGTGCCAGCAGCCCCCCGGGACAGGGCTTTGAGACCCAGTACTTC. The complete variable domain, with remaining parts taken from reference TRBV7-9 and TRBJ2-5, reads DTGVSQNPRHKITKRGQNVTFRCDPISEHNRLYWYRQTLGQGPEFLTYFQNEAQLEKSRLLSDRFSAERPKGSFSTLEIQRTEQGDSAMYLCASSPPGQGFETQYFGPGTRLLVL.

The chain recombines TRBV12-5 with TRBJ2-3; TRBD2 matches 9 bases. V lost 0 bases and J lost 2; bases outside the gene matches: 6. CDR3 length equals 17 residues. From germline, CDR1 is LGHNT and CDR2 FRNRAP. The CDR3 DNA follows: TGTGCTAGTGGTTTGGTAAGGACTAGCGCCGCCACAGATACGCAGTATTTT. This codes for CASGLVRTSAATDTQYF.

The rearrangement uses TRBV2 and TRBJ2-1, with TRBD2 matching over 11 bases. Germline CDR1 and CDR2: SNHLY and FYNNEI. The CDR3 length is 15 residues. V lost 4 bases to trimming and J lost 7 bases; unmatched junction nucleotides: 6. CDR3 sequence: CASSAVLAGVNEQFF. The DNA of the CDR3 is TGTGCCAGCAGTGCCGTACTAGCGGGAGTGAATGAGCAGTTCTTC.

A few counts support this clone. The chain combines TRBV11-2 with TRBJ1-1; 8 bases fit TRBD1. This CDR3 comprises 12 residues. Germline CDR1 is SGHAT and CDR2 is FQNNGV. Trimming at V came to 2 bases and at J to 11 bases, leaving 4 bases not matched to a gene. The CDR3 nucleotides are TGTGCCAGCAGCTTAAACAGGGGGGGCGCTTTCTTT. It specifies CASSLNRGGAFF. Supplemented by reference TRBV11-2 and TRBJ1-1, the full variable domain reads EAGVAQSPRYKIIEKRQSVAFWCNPISGHATLYWYQQILGQGPKLLIQFQNNGVVDDSQLPKDRFSAERLKGVDSTLKIQPAKLEDSAVYLCASSLNRGGAFFGQGTRLTVV.

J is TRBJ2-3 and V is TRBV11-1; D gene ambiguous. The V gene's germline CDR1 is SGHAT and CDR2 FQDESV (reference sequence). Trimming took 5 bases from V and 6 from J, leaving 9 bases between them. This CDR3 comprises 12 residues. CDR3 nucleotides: TGTGCCAGCAGCACATGGGTGGATACGCAGTATTTT. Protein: CASSTWVDTQYF. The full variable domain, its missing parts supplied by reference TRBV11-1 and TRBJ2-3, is EAEVAQSPRYKITEKSQAVAFWCDPISGHATLYWYRQILGQGPELLVQFQDESVVDDSQLPKDRFSAERLKGVDSTLKIQPAELGDSAMYLCASSTWVDTQYFGPGTRLTVL.

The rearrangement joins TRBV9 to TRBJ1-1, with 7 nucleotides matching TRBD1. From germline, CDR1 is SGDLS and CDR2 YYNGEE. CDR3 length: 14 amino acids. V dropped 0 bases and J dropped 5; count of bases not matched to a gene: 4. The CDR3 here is CASSVGDSGTEAFF. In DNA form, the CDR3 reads TGTGCCAGCAGCGTAGGGGACAGTGGGACTGAAGCTTTCTTT.

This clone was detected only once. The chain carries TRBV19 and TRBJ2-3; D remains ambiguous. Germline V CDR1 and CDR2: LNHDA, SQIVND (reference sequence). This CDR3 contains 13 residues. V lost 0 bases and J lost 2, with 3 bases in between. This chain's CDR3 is CASSIEATDTQYF. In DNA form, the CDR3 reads TGTGCCAGTAGTATAGAGGCCACAGATACGCAGTATTTT.

The CDR3 sequence is CASGHRVSNYGYTF. Here the CDR3 DNA reads TGTGCCAGCGGCCACAGGGTGTCTAACTATGGCTACACCTTC. This chain joins TRBV27 and TRBJ1-2, with a tentative D call TRBD1 (6 bases). Trimming shortened V by 8 bases and J by 0 bases, and 13 bases separated the two germline ends. Germline CDR1 and CDR2: MNHEY and SMNVEV (reference sequence). The CDR3 is 14 amino acids.

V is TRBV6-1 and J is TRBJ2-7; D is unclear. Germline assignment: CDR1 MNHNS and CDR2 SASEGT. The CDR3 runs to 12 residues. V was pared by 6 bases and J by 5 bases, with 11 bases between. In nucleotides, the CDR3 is TGTGCCAGCAGGGCCCTCAGCAACGAGCAGTACTTC. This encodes CASRALSNEQYF.